Listed below are T cell receptor beta chains from one sample, sequenced in a study of CD8 T cells in ankylosing spondylitis. TCRdb fed the 5' RACE reads into MiXCR, producing one record per CDR3 protein. This sample has roughly 440,000 distinct CDR3 sequences, with 17% found just once. Sequenced input: blood, either unsorted or a sorted T cell fraction (not recorded which). These receptors originate from a male donor with ankylosing spondylitis. Both conserved end residues are part of each CDR3. The D gene is left open where the match is weak. Clone size is shown for a subset of rows, as once, few, many or a class of expanded clone.

TRBJ2-1,-,TRBD2,TRBV5-1,CASSYTGLAGAGEQFF,TGCGCCAGCAGCTATACGGGACTAGCGGGAGCAGGGGAGCAGTTCTTC
TRBJ2-7,-,-,TRBV15,CATSRLPGHEQYF,TGTGCCACCTCCCGTCTCCCGGGCCACGAGCAGTACTTC
TRBJ2-3,few,-,TRBV11-1,CASSPGVLADTQYF,TGTGCCAGCAGCCCAGGGGTTTTAGCAGATACGCAGTATTTT
TRBJ1-4,few,TRBD1,TRBV20-1,CSAKHQGASNEKLFF,TGCAGTGCCAAGCACCAGGGGGCATCTAATGAAAAACTGTTTTTT
TRBJ2-2,few,TRBD1,TRBV4-1,CASSPPGGAGTGELFF,TGCGCCAGCAGCCCCCCAGGGGGCGCAGGCACCGGGGAGCTGTTTTTT
TRBJ2-3,many,-,TRBV2,CASSMRVDTQYF,TGTGCCAGCAGTATGCGGGTAGATACGCAGTATTTT
TRBJ2-7,few,TRBD1,TRBV10-3,CAIRIKQGTSYEQYF,TGTGCCATCAGGATAAAACAGGGGACCTCCTACGAGCAGTACTTC
TRBJ1-4,few,TRBD1,TRBV6-1,CASSPDRGNNEKLFF,TGTGCCAGCAGTCCCGACAGGGGGAATAATGAAAAACTGTTTTTT
TRBJ1-1,few,-,TRBV5-1,CASSWGRSNSNTEAFF,TGCGCCAGCAGTTGGGGTCGCAGTAATAGCAACACTGAAGCTTTCTTT
TRBJ2-2,-,-,TRBV6-1,CASSERIGELFF,TGTGCCAGCAGTGAGCGGATCGGGGAGCTGTTTTTT
TRBJ2-1,-,-,TRBV13,CASSSGWDEQFF,TGTGCCAGCAGCTCAGGATGGGATGAGCAGTTCTTC
TRBJ1-2,few,-,TRBV28,CASTPRKPEFYGYTF,TGTGCCAGCACCCCGCGGAAACCGGAGTTCTATGGCTACACCTTC
TRBJ2-7,few,-,TRBV12-3/TRBV12-4,CASTRDGYYEQYF,TGTGCCAGCACTCGGGACGGATACTACGAGCAGTACTTC
TRBJ2-1,many,-,TRBV12-3/TRBV12-4,CATQLGAGLDSYNEQFF,TGTGCCACCCAATTAGGGGCCGGGCTAGACTCCTACAATGAGCAGTTCTTC
TRBJ2-7,-,-,TRBV20-1,CSARDTGSYEQYF,TGCAGTGCTAGAGATACAGGATCCTACGAGCAGTACTTC
TRBJ2-5,once,-,TRBV29-1,CSPWGPKETQYF,TGCAGCCCTTGGGGGCCAAAAGAGACCCAGTACTTC
TRBJ2-1,few,-,TRBV4-3,CASSPRLSDYNEQFF,TGCGCCAGCAGCCCGAGACTTTCAGATTACAATGAGCAGTTCTTC
TRBJ2-5,many,-,TRBV5-1,CASSSTVGVQYF,TGCGCCAGCAGCTCGACCGTGGGGGTTCAGTACTTC
TRBJ2-6,few,-,TRBV6-1,CASASIGGANVLTF,TGTGCCAGCGCTTCGATCGGAGGGGCCAACGTCCTGACTTTC
TRBJ1-2,-,-,TRBV28,CASSLSSRAGPRYGYTF,TGTGCCAGTAGTTTATCCTCCCGGGCAGGACCACGCTATGGCTACACCTTC
TRBJ1-6,few,-,TRBV28,CASSLPDNYNSPLHF,TGTGCCAGCAGTTTACCGGACAACTATAATTCACCCCTCCACTTT
TRBJ1-1,many,TRBD1,TRBV20-1,CSAPGTATNTEAFF,TGCAGTGCCCCAGGGACAGCAACGAACACTGAAGCTTTCTTT
TRBJ2-5,-,TRBD1,TRBV29-1,CSVDLQGPGETQYF,TGCAGCGTTGACCTACAGGGGCCGGGAGAGACCCAGTACTTC
TRBJ2-1,-,-,TRBV7-9,CASIPPGYYNEQFF,TGTGCCAGCATCCCCCCGGGCTACTACAATGAGCAGTTCTTC
TRBJ2-1,few,TRBD2,TRBV28,CASGGTSGNRENEQFF,TGTGCCAGCGGAGGGACTAGCGGGAATAGAGAAAATGAGCAGTTCTTC
TRBJ2-1,-,-,TRBV7-9,CASSEGGSNEQFF,TGTGCCAGCAGCGAGGGGGGGTCAAATGAGCAGTTCTTC
TRBJ2-7,-,TRBD1,TRBV2,CASTTTTGGAGEQYF,TGTGCCAGCACAACTACGACAGGGGGAGCGGGTGAGCAGTACTTC
TRBJ1-5,-,-,TRBV20-1,CSARGGTGNQPQHF,TGCAGTGCTAGGGGGGGCACGGGCAATCAGCCCCAGCATTTT
TRBJ2-2,-,-,TRBV7-2,CASSWSRNTGELFF,TGTGCCAGCAGCTGGTCTCGGAACACCGGGGAGCTGTTTTTT
TRBJ2-1,few,-,TRBV7-9,CASSRQSAGRGNNEQFF,TGTGCCAGCAGCAGACAAAGCGCTGGGAGGGGGAACAATGAGCAGTTCTTC
TRBJ2-1,few,-,TRBV9,CASSVQIYNEQFF,TGTGCCAGCAGCGTACAGATATACAATGAGCAGTTCTTC
TRBJ1-6,few,TRBD1,TRBV20-1,CSAKGQGDSSPLHF,TGCAGTGCTAAAGGACAGGGAGATAGTTCACCCCTCCACTTT
TRBJ2-1,-,-,TRBV2,CASRTASSYNEQFF,TGTGCCAGCAGGACAGCCAGCTCCTACAATGAGCAGTTCTTC
TRBJ2-7,few,-,TRBV9,CASSVLDSLVYEQYF,TGTGCCAGCAGCGTATTAGATAGTTTAGTCTACGAGCAGTACTTC
TRBJ2-1,-,-,TRBV14,CASSPLGPSSYNEQFF,TGTGCCAGCAGCCCCCTCGGCCCCAGCTCCTACAATGAGCAGTTCTTC
TRBJ2-1,-,TRBD1,TRBV11-1,CASSSDRMDEQFF,TGTGCCAGCAGCTCGGACAGGATGGATGAGCAGTTCTTC
TRBJ2-4,-,-,TRBV7-8,CASSLFSRTAGKENIQYF,TGTGCCAGCAGCTTATTCTCGCGGACTGCAGGGAAGGAAAACATTCAGTACTTC
TRBJ1-3,-,TRBD1,TRBV6-5,CASSYSMGQAGNSGNTIYF,TGTGCCAGCAGTTACTCGATGGGACAGGCCGGGAACTCTGGAAACACCATATATTTT
TRBJ2-3,-,TRBD2,TRBV7-2,CASSLYGSGITQYF,TGTGCCAGCAGCTTATATGGTAGCGGGATCACGCAGTATTTT